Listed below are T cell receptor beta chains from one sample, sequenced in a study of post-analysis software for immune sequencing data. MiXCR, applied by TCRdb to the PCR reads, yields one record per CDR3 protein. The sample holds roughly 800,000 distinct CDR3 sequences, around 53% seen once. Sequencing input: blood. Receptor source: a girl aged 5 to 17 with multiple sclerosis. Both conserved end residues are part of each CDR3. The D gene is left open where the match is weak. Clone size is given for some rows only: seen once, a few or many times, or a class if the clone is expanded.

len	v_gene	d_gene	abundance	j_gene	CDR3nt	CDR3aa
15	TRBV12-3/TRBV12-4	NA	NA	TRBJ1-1	TGTGCCAGCAGTTTACAGGGCCTACGGAACACTGAAGCTTTCTTT	CASSLQGLRNTEAFF
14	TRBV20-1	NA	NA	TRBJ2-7	TGCAGTGCTAGAGATCCTTGGGGGGACCACGAGCAGTACTTC	CSARDPWGDHEQYF
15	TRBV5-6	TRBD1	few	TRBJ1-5	TGTGCCAGCAGTTTAACAGGGGGCAGCAATCAGCCCCAGCATTTT	CASSLTGGSNQPQHF
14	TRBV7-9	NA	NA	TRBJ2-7	TGTGCCAGCAGCGTAGCTAGCGGGACAGGCGAGCAGTACTTC	CASSVASGTGEQYF
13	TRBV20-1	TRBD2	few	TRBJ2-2	TGCAGTGCGAGTAGCGGGGTCACCGGGGAGCTGTTTTTT	CSASSGVTGELFF
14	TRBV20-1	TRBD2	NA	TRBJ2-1	TGCAGTGCTATAGGGACTAGAGGAAACAATGAGCAGTTCTTC	CSAIGTRGNNEQFF
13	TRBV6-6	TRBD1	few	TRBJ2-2	TGTGCCAGCAGCCGACAGGGGGCCGGGGAGCTGTTTTTT	CASSRQGAGELFF
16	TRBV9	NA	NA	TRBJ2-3	TGTGCCAGCAGCGTAGGTCGATCCTGGGGGACAGATACGCAGTATTTT	CASSVGRSWGTDTQYF
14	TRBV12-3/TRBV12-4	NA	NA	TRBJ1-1	TGTGCCAGCAGTCGTCGGGCCGAGAACACTGAAGCTTTCTTT	CASSRRAENTEAFF
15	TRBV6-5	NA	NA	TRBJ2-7	TGTGCCAGCAGTTACCGTCCTAGCGTCTCCTACGAGCAGTACTTC	CASSYRPSVSYEQYF
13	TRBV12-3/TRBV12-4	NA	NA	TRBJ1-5	TGTGCCAGCAGGGAGAAACAGGATCAGCCCCAGCATTTT	CASREKQDQPQHF
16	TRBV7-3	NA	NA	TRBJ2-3	TGTGCCAGCAGCTTAAACAGTCGAGCTAGCACAGATACGCAGTATTTT	CASSLNSRASTDTQYF
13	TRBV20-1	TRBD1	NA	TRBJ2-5	TGCAGTGTCTATACAGGGGGCGGAGAGACCCAGTACTTC	CSVYTGGGETQYF
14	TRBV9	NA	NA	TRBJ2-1	TGTGCCAGCAGCGTAGCTAATCAGGGAGGCGAGCAGTTCTTC	CASSVANQGGEQFF
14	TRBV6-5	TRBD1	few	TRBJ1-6	TGTGCCAGCAGTACGACAGGGGATTATTCACCCCTCCACTTT	CASSTTGDYSPLHF
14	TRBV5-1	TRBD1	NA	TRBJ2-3	TGCGCCAGCAGCTTCGGCAGGGGGCAAGATACGCAGTATTTT	CASSFGRGQDTQYF
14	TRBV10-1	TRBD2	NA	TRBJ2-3	TGCGCCAGCAGTAGAGGCGGGAGCGGAGATACGCAGTATTTT	CASSRGGSGDTQYF
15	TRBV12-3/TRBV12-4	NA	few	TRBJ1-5	TGTGCCAGCAGTTTAGGGTCGGGGATCAATCAGCCCCAGCATTTT	CASSLGSGINQPQHF
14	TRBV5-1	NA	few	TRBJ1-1	TGCGCCAGCAGCCCCAAGGGGGGTAGCACTGAAGCTTTCTTT	CASSPKGGSTEAFF
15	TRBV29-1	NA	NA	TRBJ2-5	TGCAGCGTTGTTTGGACTCAAAGCTCCTACAATGAGCAGTACTTC	CSVVWTQSSYNEQYF
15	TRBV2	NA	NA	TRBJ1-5	TGTGCCAGCAGTGAGAAGCAAATTAGCAATCAGCCCCAGCATTTT	CASSEKQISNQPQHF
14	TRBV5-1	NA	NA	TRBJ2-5	TGCGCCAGCAGCCACAGGGACACACAAGAGACCCAGTACTTC	CASSHRDTQETQYF
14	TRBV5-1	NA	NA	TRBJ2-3	TGCGCCAGCAGCCGGACTCAGGAGGCAGATACGCAGTATTTT	CASSRTQEADTQYF
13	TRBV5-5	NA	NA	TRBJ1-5	TGTGCCAGCAGCCCATGGTGGGAGCAGCCCCAGCATTTT	CASSPWWEQPQHF
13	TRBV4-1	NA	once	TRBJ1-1	TGCGCCAGCAGCCACCCCCTCGCCGCTGAAGCTTTCTTT	CASSHPLAAEAFF
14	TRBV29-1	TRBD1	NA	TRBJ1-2	TGCAGCGGCGGACCCCAGGGACAGGGGAGTGGCTACACCTTC	CSGGPQGQGSGYTF
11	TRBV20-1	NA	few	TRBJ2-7	TGCAGTGCAGAAAGGGGACACGAGCAGTACTTC	CSAERGHEQYF
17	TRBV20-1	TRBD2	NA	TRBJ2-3	TGCAGTGCTAGAAACCTAGCGGGAGGCGAGGGCACAGATACGCAGTATTTT	CSARNLAGGEGTDTQYF
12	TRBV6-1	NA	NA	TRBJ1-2	TGTGCCAGCAGTGAACAGGGAAATGGCTACACCTTC	CASSEQGNGYTF
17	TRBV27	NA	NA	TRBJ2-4	TGTGCCAGCAGCCCGGAACGGGGGCCAATAGCCAAAAACATTCAGTACTTC	CASSPERGPIAKNIQYF
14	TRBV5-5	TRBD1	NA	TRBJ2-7	TGTACCAGCAGCAACCGGGACAGCGCCTACGAGCAGTACTTC	CTSSNRDSAYEQYF
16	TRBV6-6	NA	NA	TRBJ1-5	TGTGCCAGCAGTTACTATGGAGGGGTGGGGGATCAGCCCCAGCATTTT	CASSYYGGVGDQPQHF
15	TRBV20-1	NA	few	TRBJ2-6	TGCAGTGCCATGGGGCCGGGCTCTGGGGCCAACGTCCTGACTTTC	CSAMGPGSGANVLTF
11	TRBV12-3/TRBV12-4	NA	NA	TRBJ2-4	TGTGCCAGCAGCTCCACGGTTATTCAGTACTTC	CASSSTVIQYF
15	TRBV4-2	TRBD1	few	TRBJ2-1	TGTGCCAGCAGCCAGGGACAGGAACCCTACAATGAGCAGTTCTTC	CASSQGQEPYNEQFF
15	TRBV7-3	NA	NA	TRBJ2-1	TGTGCCAGCAGCTTAATTTCGGGTCCCTACAATGAGCAGTTCTTC	CASSLISGPYNEQFF
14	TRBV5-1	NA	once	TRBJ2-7	TGCGCCAGCAGCCCCCTGGAGGCCTACTACGAGCAGTACTTC	CASSPLEAYYEQYF
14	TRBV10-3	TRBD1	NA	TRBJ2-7	TGTGCCATAGGGGACAGGGCCGATACCTACGAGCAGTACTTC	CAIGDRADTYEQYF
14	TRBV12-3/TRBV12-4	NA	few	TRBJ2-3	TGTGCCAGCAGTCTGGGCCAGTCTAGGGATACGCAGTATTTT	CASSLGQSRDTQYF
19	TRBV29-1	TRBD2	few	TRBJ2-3	TGCAGCTCCCGGCTGCCCCTAGCGGGGGAGCTCGGGGGCACAGATACGCAGTATTTT	CSSRLPLAGELGGTDTQYF
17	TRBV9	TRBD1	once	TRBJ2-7	TGTGCCAGCAGCGAGGGACAGGGGGCGTTTTTGGCCTACGAGCAGTACTTC	CASSEGQGAFLAYEQYF
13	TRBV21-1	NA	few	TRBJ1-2	TGTGCCAGCACCCCTCTACGGCTGGTTGGCTACACCTTC	CASTPLRLVGYTF
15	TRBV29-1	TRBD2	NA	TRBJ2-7	TGCAGCGTTGTAACGCCCCTAGCGGGAGGTTACGAGCAGTACTTC	CSVVTPLAGGYEQYF
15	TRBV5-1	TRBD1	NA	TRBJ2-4	TGCGCCAGCAGCTCGGACAGGGGCCCCAAAAACATTCAGTACTTC	CASSSDRGPKNIQYF
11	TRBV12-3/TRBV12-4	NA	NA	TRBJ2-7	TGTGCCAGCAGCGGATTCTACGAGCAGTACTTC	CASSGFYEQYF
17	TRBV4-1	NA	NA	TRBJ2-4	TGCGCCAGCAGCCAAGATAGTGAGGGTCGAGCCAAAAATATTCGGTACTTC	CASSQDSEGRAKNIRYF
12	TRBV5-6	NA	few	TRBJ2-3	TGTGCCAGCAGCACCCCCCCAGATACGCAGTATTTT	CASSTPPDTQYF
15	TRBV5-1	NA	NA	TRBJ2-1	TGCGCCAGCAGCTTCGGGGGACAGAGTTACAATGAGCAGTTCTTC	CASSFGGQSYNEQFF